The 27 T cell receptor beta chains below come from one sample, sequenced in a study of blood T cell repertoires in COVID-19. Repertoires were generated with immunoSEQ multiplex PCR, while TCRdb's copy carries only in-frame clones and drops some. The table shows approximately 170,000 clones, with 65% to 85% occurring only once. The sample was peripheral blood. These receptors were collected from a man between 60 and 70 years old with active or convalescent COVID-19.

The CDR3 nucleotides are TGTGCCAGCAGCTTGGCAGGGAGGAACCAAGAGACCCAGTACTTC. Amino acid sequence: CASSLAGRNQETQYF. The rearrangement uses TRBV5-4 and TRBJ2-5; maybe TRBD2 (6 bases). Trimming stripped 0 bases from V and 0 bases from J, with 9 bases between. This CDR3 is 15 amino acids long. Germline assignment: CDR1 SGHNT and CDR2 YYREEE (reference sequence). Looking up the rest from reference TRBV5-4 and TRBJ2-5 gives the full variable domain: ETGVTQSPTHLIKTRGQQVTLRCSSQSGHNTVSWYQQALGQGPQFIFQYYREEENGRGNFPPRFSGLQFPNYSSELNVNALELDDSALYLCASSLAGRNQETQYFGPGTRLLVL.

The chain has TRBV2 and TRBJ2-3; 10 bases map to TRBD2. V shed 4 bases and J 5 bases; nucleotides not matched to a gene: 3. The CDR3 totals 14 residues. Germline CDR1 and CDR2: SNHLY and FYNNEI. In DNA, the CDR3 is TGTGCCAGCAGTGTGTTAGCGGGGGGAGATACGCAGTATTTT. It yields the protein CASSVLAGGDTQYF.

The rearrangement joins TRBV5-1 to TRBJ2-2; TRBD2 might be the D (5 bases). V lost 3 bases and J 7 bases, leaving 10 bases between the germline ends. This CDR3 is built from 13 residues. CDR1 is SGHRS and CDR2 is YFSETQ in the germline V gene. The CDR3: CASSSGSGGELFF. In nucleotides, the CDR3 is TGCGCCAGCAGCTCGGGGTCCGGCGGGGAGCTGTTTTTT.

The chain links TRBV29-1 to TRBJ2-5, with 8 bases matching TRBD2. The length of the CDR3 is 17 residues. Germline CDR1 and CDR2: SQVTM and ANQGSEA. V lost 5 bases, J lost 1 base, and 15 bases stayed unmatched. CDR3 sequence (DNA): TGCAGCGTTAACAGGGCCCGCTTACTAGCGGCCCAAGAGACCCAGTACTTC. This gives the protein CSVNRARLLAAQETQYF.

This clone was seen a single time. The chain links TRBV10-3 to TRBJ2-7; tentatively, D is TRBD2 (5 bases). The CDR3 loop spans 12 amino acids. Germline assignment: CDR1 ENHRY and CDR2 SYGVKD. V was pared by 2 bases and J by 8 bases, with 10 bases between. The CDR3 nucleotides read TGTGCCATCAGTGAGACAGACGGGAAGCAGTACTTC. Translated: CAISETDGKQYF.

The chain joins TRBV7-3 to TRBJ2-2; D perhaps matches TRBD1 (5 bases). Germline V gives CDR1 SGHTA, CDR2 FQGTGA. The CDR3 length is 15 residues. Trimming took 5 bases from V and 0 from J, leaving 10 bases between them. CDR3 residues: CASSPDSTNTGELFF. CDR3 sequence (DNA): TGTGCCAGCAGCCCTGACAGTACGAACACCGGGGAGCTGTTTTTT.

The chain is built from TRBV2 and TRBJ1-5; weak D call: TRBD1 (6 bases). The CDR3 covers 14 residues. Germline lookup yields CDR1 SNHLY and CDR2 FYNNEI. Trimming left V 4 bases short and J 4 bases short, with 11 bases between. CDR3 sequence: CASSVQGRNQPQHF. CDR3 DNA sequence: TGTGCCAGCAGTGTCCAGGGGCGGAATCAGCCCCAGCATTTT.

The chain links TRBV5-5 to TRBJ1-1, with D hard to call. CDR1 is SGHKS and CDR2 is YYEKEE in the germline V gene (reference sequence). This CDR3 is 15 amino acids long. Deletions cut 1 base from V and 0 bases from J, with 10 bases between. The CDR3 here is CASSLRVGVNTEAFF. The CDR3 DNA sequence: TGTGCCAGCAGCTTGAGAGTCGGAGTGAACACTGAAGCTTTCTTT.

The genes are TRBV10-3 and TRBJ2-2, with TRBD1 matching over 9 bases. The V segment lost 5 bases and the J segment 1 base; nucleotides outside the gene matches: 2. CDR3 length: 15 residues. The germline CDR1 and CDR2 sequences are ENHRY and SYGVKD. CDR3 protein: CAISQDRGNTGELFF. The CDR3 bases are TGTGCCATCAGTCAGGACAGGGGGAACACCGGGGAGCTGTTTTTT.

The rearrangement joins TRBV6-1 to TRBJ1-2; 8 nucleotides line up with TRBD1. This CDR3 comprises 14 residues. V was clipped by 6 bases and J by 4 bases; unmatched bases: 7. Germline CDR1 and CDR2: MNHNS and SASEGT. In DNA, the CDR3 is TGTGCCAGCAGAAGGGACAGGTACCGCTATGGCTACACCTTC. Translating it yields CASRRDRYRYGYTF.

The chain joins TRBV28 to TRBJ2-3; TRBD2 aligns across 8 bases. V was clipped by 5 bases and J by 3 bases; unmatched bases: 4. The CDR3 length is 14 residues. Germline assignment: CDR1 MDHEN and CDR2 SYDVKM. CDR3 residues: CASSKASGTDTQYF. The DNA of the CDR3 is TGTGCCAGCAGTAAGGCTAGCGGGACAGATACGCAGTATTTT.

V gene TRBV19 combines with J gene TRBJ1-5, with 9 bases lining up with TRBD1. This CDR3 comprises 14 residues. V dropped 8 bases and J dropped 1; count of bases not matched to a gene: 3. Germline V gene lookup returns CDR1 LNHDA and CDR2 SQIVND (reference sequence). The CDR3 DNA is TGTGCCAGTGGGGACAGGGCGAGCAATCAGCCCCAGCATTTT. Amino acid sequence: CASGDRASNQPQHF.

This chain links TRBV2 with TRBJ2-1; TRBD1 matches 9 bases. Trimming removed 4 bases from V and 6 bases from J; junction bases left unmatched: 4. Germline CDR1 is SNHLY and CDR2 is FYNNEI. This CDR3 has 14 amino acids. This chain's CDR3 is CASSVGTGSNEQFF. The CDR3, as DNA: TGTGCCAGCAGTGTGGGGACAGGGTCCAATGAGCAGTTCTTC. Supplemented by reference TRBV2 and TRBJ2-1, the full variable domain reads EPEVTQTPSHQVTQMGQEVILRCVPISNHLYFYWYRQILGQKVEFLVSFYNNEISEKSEIFDDQFSVERPDGSNFTLKIRSTKLEDSAMYFCASSVGTGSNEQFFGPGTRLTVL.

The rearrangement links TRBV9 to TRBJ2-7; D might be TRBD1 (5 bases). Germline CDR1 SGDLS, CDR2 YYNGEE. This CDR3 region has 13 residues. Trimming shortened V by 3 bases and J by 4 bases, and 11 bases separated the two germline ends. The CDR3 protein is CASSAGQEYEQYF. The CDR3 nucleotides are TGTGCCAGCAGCGCCGGACAAGAGTACGAGCAGTACTTC.

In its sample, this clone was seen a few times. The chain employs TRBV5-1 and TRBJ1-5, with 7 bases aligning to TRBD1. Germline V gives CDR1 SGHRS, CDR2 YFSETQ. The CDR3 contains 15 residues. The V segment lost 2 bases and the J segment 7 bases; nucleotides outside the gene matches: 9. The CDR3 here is CASSLMAGGGQPQHF. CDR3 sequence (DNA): TGCGCCAGCAGCTTAATGGCAGGGGGAGGACAGCCCCAGCATTTT.

The CDR3 reads CASRPGQGAGGANVLTF. In nucleotides, the CDR3 is TGTGCCAGCAGACCGGGACAGGGGGCAGGAGGGGCCAACGTCCTGACTTTC. V is TRBV2 and J is TRBJ2-6; TRBD1 aligns across 12 bases. The CDR3 totals 17 residues. The ends lost 6 bases at V and 4 bases at J; junction bases unmatched: 7. Per germline, CDR1 SNHLY and CDR2 FYNNEI.

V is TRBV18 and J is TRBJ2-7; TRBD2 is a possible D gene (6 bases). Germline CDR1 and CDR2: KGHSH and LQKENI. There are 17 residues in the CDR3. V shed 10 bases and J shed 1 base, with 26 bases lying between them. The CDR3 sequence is CANERGGTWLNSYEQYF. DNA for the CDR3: TGTGCCAACGAGAGAGGAGGGACTTGGCTTAATTCCTACGAGCAGTACTTC.

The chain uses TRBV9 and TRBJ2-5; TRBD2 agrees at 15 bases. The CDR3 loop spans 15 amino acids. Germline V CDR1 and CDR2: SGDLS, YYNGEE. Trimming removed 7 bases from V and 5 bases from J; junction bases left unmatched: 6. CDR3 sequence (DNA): TGTGCCAGCGGACGGACTAGCGGGAGGGGGGAGACCCAGTACTTC. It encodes CASGRTSGRGETQYF.

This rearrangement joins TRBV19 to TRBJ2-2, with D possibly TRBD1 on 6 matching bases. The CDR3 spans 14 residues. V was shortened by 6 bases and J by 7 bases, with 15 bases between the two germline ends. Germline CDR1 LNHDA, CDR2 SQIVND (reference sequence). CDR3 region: CASSSWGQNGELFF. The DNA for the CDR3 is TGTGCCAGTAGCTCGTGGGGGCAAAACGGGGAGCTGTTTTTT.

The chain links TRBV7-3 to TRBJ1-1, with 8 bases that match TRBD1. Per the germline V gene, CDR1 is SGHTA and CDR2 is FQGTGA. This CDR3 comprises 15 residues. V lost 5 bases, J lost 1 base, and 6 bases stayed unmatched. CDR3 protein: CASSPNGQGNTEAFF. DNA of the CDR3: TGTGCCAGCAGCCCTAACGGACAGGGGAACACTGAAGCTTTCTTT.

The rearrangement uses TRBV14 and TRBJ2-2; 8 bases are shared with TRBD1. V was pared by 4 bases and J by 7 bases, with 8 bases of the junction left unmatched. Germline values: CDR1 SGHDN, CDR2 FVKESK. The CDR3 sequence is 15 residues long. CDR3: CASSPKTGAGGELFF. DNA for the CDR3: TGTGCCAGCAGCCCCAAGACAGGGGCCGGCGGGGAGCTGTTTTTT.

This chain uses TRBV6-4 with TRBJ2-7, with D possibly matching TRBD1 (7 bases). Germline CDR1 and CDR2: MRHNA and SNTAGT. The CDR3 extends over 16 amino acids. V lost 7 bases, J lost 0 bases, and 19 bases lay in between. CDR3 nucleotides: TGTGCCAGCAAGGGGGGCTTCGACAGGGCCTCCTACGAGCAGTACTTC. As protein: CASKGGFDRASYEQYF.

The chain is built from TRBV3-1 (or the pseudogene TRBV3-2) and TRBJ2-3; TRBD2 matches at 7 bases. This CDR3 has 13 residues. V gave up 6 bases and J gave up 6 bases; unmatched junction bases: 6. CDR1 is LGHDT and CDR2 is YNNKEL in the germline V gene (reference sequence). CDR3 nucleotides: TGTGCCAGCAGTCGGACTAGTCCCGATACGCAGTATTTT. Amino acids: CASSRTSPDTQYF.

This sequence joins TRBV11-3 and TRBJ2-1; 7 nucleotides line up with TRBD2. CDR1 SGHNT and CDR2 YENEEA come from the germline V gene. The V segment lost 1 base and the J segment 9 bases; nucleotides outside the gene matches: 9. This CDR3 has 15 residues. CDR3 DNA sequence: TGTGCCAGCAGCTTAGGGGACTACCGGTCTACTGAGCAGTTCTTC. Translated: CASSLGDYRSTEQFF.

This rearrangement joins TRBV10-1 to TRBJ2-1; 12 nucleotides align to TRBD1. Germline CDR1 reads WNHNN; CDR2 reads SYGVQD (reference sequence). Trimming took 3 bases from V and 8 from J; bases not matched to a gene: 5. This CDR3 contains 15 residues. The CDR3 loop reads CASSDRDRGPYEQFF. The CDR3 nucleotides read TGCGCCAGCAGTGACCGGGACAGGGGGCCTTATGAGCAGTTCTTC.

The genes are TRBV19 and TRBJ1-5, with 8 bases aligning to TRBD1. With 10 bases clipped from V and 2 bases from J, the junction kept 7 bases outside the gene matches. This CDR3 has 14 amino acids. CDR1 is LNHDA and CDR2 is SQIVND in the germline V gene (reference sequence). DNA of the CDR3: TGTGCCACCACCGACAGGGGTGGCAATCAGCCCCAGCATTTT. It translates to CATTDRGGNQPQHF.

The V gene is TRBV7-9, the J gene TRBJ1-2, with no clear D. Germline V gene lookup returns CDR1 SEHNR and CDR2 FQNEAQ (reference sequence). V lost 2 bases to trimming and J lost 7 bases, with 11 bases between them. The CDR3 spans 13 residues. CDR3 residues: CASSLTEGTGYTF. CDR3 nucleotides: TGTGCCAGCAGCTTAACGGAGGGCACTGGCTACACCTTC.